Below are 18 T cell receptor beta chains sequenced from a single sample in a study of blood T cell repertoires in COVID-19. Clones were sequenced by immunoSEQ multiplex PCR, and TCRdb holds only the in-frame ones, with some missing. The data contain roughly 80,000 clones, almost 85% of them singletons. Specimen: peripheral blood. The receptors were gathered from a man older than 75 with acute or convalescent COVID-19.

This sequence joins TRBV7-9 and TRBJ2-3; 11 bases align to TRBD2. CDR1 is SEHNR, CDR2 FQNEAQ, per germline (reference sequence). Trimming at V came to 8 bases and at J to 0 bases, leaving 7 bases not matched to a gene. The CDR3 runs 16 residues. The DNA of the CDR3 is TGTGCCAGCTTGACTAGCGGGGTTTACAGCACAGATACGCAGTATTTT. This translates into CASLTSGVYSTDTQYF. Variable domain in full (rest from reference TRBV7-9 and TRBJ2-3): DTGVSQNPRHKITKRGQNVTFRCDPISEHNRLYWYRQTLGQGPEFLTYFQNEAQLEKSRLLSDRFSAERPKGSFSTLEIQRTEQGDSAMYLCASLTSGVYSTDTQYFGPGTRLTVL.

This clone was seen a few times. V is TRBV27 and J is TRBJ1-1; 7 bases match TRBD1. Germline lookup yields CDR1 MNHEY and CDR2 SMNVEV (reference sequence). The junction had 8 bases not matched to a gene; V was cut back by 3 bases and J by 7 bases. This CDR3 is 14 amino acids long. The CDR3: CASSFIEGASEAFF. Here the CDR3 DNA reads TGTGCCAGCAGTTTTATAGAGGGGGCCAGTGAAGCTTTCTTT.

V gene TRBV20-1 combines with J gene TRBJ1-1; D gene unclear. CDR1 and CDR2 (germline): DFQATT, SNEGSKA (reference sequence). CDR3 length: 12 amino acids. V lost 3 bases and J lost 8, with 13 bases in between. CDR3 coding DNA: TGCAGTGCTAGTGAGCCTGTCAGGGAAGCTTTCTTT. Translating it yields CSASEPVREAFF.

The genes are TRBV6-4 and TRBJ1-5; no clear D gene. Germline CDR1 is MRHNA and CDR2 is SNTAGT. The CDR3 loop spans 13 amino acids. V lost 0 bases, J lost 7 bases, and 7 bases lay in between. CDR3 DNA: TGTGCCAGCAGTGACTCGCGGGGACAGCCCCAGCATTTT. Its translation is CASSDSRGQPQHF.

The V and J genes are TRBV21-1 and TRBJ1-2; the table's TRBD1 call for D was not verified on the DNA. TRBV21-1 is shown as a pseudogene. The CDR3 is 15 residues long. CDR3 amino acids: CASSKPGQGTYGYTF. CDR3 coding DNA: TGTGCCAGCAGCAAACCCGGACAGGGGACCTATGGCTACACCTTC.

The gene calls are TRBV2 and TRBJ1-5; a possible D gene is TRBD1 (5 bases). The germline gives CDR1 SNHLY, CDR2 FYNNEI. There are 15 residues in the CDR3. The V gene lost 5 bases and the J gene lost 4 bases, with 15 bases spanning the gap. The CDR3 is CASSWERGENQPQHF. For the CDR3, the DNA is TGTGCCAGCAGTTGGGAAAGGGGTGAAAATCAGCCCCAGCATTTT.

CDR3 DNA sequence: TGTGCCAGCAGCTTACACCCAGGGACGAACACCGGGGAGCTGTTTTTT. Amino acids: CASSLHPGTNTGELFF. The J gene is TRBJ2-2, the V gene TRBV11-2; a possible D gene is TRBD1 (5 bases). Germline V gene sequence: CDR1 SGHAT, CDR2 FQNNGV. The V gene lost 2 bases and the J gene lost 0 bases, with 10 bases spanning the gap. This CDR3 region has 16 residues.

The rearrangement links TRBV5-1 to TRBJ2-4; maybe TRBD2 (6 bases). V lost 0 bases to trimming and J lost 1 base, with 8 bases between them. This CDR3 contains 15 residues. CDR1 and CDR2 (germline): SGHRS, YFSETQ. CDR3 amino acids: CASSLGGTAKNIQYF. The CDR3 DNA is TGCGCCAGCAGCTTGGGGGGGACTGCCAAAAACATTCAGTACTTC.

This sequence joins TRBV29-1 and TRBJ1-2; unclear D gene. CDR1 is SQVTM, CDR2 ANQGSEA, per germline. The CDR3 spans 11 residues. V was pared by 4 bases and J by 4 bases, with 7 bases between. The CDR3 loop reads CSVVSVYGYTF. CDR3 DNA sequence: TGCAGCGTTGTCTCGGTCTATGGCTACACCTTC.

The CDR3: CASRTGEMSTEAFF. As DNA, the CDR3 is TGTGCCAGCAGGACAGGGGAGATGAGCACTGAAGCTTTCTTT. This chain uses TRBV2 with TRBJ1-1, with 8 bases lining up with TRBD1. The CDR3 has 14 amino acids. J was trimmed by 4 bases and V by 6 bases; bases with no gene match: 7. Germline V CDR1 and CDR2: SNHLY, FYNNEI.

V usage is TRBV10-3 and J usage is TRBJ1-2, with TRBD1 matching 8 bases. Trimming took 8 bases from V and 0 from J; bases not matched to a gene: 2. The germline V gene has CDR1 ENHRY and CDR2 SYGVKD. CDR3 length equals 13 residues. CDR3 nucleotide sequence: TGTGCCATCGGACAGGGCTCTAACTATGGCTACACCTTC. Its translation is CAIGQGSNYGYTF.

V is TRBV5-1 and J is TRBJ2-3, with TRBD1 matching over 9 bases. V dropped 4 bases and J dropped 7; count of bases not matched to a gene: 19. The CDR3 runs to 18 residues. Germline V gives CDR1 SGHRS, CDR2 YFSETQ. The CDR3 DNA sequence: TGCGCCAGCAGCCCCAGGACAGGGGATGGGGCGGGACCGAATACGCAGTATTTT. It encodes CASSPRTGDGAGPNTQYF.

The V gene is TRBV6-5, the J gene TRBJ2-1, with a weak D call TRBD1 (5 bases). Trimming took off 6 bases at V and 0 bases at J, with 12 bases between the two ends. CDR3 size: 15 residues. Germline V CDR1 and CDR2: MNHEY, SVGAGI. CDR3 in amino acids: CASRVTESSYNEQFF. The CDR3 region has the DNA TGTGCCAGCAGGGTGACAGAAAGCTCCTACAATGAGCAGTTCTTC.

The chain uses TRBV5-4 and TRBJ2-7, with D possibly TRBD1 on 6 matching bases. Germline lookup yields CDR1 SGHNT and CDR2 YYREEE (reference sequence). The CDR3 covers 13 residues. V was clipped by 3 bases and J by 1 base, with 8 bases between them. CDR3 sequence (DNA): TGTGCCAGCAGCTACGACAGGTCCTACGAGCAGTACTTC. It translates to CASSYDRSYEQYF.

The chain combines TRBV28 with TRBJ1-2, with 12 bases matching TRBD1. V shed 4 bases, J shed 8 bases, and the junction held 5 bases outside the gene matches. CDR1 MDHEN and CDR2 SYDVKM come from the germline V gene. CDR3 length: 14 residues. Written as DNA, the CDR3 is TGTGCCAGCAGTTCGGGACAGGGGGCCCGAGGCTACACCTTC. Encoded protein: CASSSGQGARGYTF.

J is TRBJ1-2 and V is TRBV5-1, with D perhaps matching TRBD1 (6 bases). In germline, CDR1 is SGHRS, CDR2 YFSETQ. V gave up 4 bases and J gave up 5 bases, with 15 bases separating them. CDR3 length: 14 amino acids. CDR3 amino acids: CASSPTGTFYGYTF. The CDR3 DNA reads as TGCGCCAGCAGCCCAACTGGGACATTTTATGGCTACACCTTC.

There are a few counts of this clone. The CDR3 DNA reads TGTGCCAGCAGTGAATACAGATCTAACTATGGCTACACCTTC. This encodes CASSEYRSNYGYTF. The chain uses TRBV6-1 and TRBJ1-2, with D unclear. CDR3 length: 14 amino acids. Germline CDR1 is MNHNS and CDR2 is SASEGT. V was cut by 2 bases and J by 0 bases, with 7 bases left in between.

V is TRBV10-1 and J is TRBJ2-4, with D perhaps matching TRBD1 (6 bases). V lost 5 bases and J lost 6, with 11 bases in between. The CDR3 has 13 residues. CDR1 is WNHNN and CDR2 is SYGVQD in the germline V gene (reference sequence). CDR3 residues: CASSPLTGNIQYF. The CDR3 region has the DNA TGCGCCAGCAGTCCCCTGACAGGAAACATTCAGTACTTC.